The source of this T cell receptor (beta chain) is a study of shared clonotypes between healthy human individuals. Germline-derived CDR1 and CDR2 are SGHRS and YFSETQ. The CDR3 extends over 14 amino acids. V lost 5 bases to trimming and J lost 7 bases; unmatched junction nucleotides: 7. Division of CD4+ cells produced a CD45RA+ naive subset and a CD45RA-negative memory subset. General study points: Collection of samples was limited to blood; tissue repertoires likely differ.

The table came from immunoSEQ multiplex PCR; TCRdb's copy has only in-frame clones and leaves some out. The sample has 2 million to 2.5 million clones; around 90% are singletons. About this clone: Its antigen is unidentified.

The TCR comes from a man aged 18 to 30 in good health. Some clones in this sample may be carry-over from other donors' samples. Sequences were obtained from naive CD4+ T cells from PBMCs. Subset meaning: CD45RA+ positively selected. J is TRBJ1-4 and V is TRBV5-1; TRBD1 matches at 8 bases. The CDR3 loop reads CASREQGASEKLFF. CDR3 bases: TGCGCCAGCAGGGAGCAGGGGGCGAGTGAAAAACTGTTTTTT. The entire variable domain, with the rest obtained from reference TRBV5-1 and TRBJ1-4, is as follows: KAGVTQTPRYLIKTRGQQVTLSCSPISGHRSVSWYQQTPGQGLQFLFEYFSETQRNKGNFPGRFSGRQFSNSRSEMNVSTLELGDSALYLCASREQGASEKLFFGSGTQLSVL.